This T cell receptor beta chain was captured by sequencing in a study of blood T cell repertoires in COVID-19. At the level of the study: Acute and convalescent COVID-19 specimens originated in the United States, Italy and Spain. PBMCs, B-cell-depleted T cells, or T cells were the source of the cDNA or gDNA that made up the material.

Germline-derived CDR1 and CDR2 are MDHEN and SYDVKM. This CDR3 comprises 18 residues. The V gene end was trimmed by 5 bases and the J gene end by 5 bases; junction bases not matched to a gene: 15. In the original analysis: Quantification of nucleated cells was approximated via reference gene primer amplification. TCRdb keeps only in-frame clones here, not all; method: immunoSEQ multiplex PCR. Clone size and V and J calls were adopted from that table, with D and trimming inferred from the DNA. In the table there are about 76,000 clones, over 75% of which are singletons. This receptor was obtained from a man in his forties or fifties with active COVID-19. What was sequenced was peripheral blood. The chain employs TRBV28 and TRBJ2-5; TRBD1 matches at 12 bases. CDR3 residues: CASSPIHEGTGGRETQYF. In DNA, the CDR3 is TGTGCCAGCAGTCCTATACACGAAGGGACAGGGGGCCGGGAGACCCAGTACTTC.